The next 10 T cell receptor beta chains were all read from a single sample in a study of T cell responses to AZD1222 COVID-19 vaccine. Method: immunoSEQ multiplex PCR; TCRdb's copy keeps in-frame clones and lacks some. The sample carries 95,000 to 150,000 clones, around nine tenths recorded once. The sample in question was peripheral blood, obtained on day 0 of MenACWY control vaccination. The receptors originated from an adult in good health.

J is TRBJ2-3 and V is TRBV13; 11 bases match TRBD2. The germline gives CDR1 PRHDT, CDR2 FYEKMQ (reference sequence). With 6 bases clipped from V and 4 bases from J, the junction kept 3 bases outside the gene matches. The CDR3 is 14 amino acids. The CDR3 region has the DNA TGTGCCAGCAGTTCTAGCGGGAGGCCAGATACGCAGTATTTT. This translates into CASSSSGRPDTQYF.

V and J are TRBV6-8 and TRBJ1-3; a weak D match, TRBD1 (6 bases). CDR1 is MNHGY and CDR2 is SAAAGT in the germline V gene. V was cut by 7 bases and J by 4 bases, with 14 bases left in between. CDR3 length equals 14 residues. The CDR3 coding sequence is TGTGCCAGCAAAGGGGGACCCGCCGGAAACACCATATATTTT. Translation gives CASKGGPAGNTIYF.

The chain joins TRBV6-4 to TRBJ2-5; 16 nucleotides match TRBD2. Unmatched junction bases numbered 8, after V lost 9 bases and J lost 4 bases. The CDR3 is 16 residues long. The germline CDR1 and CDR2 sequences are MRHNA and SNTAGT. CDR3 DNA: TGTGCCAGACCAGGGACTAGCGGGAGGGAGTCAGAGACCCAGTACTTC. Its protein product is CARPGTSGRESETQYF.

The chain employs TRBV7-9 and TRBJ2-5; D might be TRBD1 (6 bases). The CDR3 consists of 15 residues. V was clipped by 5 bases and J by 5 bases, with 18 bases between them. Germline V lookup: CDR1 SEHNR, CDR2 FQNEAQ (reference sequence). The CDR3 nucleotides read TGTGCCAGCAGCCAATACGGAAAGGGGGTTGAGACCCAGTACTTC. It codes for CASSQYGKGVETQYF.

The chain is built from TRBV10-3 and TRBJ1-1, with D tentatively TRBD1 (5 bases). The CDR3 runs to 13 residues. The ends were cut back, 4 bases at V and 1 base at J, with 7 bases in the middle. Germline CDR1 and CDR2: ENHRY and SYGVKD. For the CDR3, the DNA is TGTGCCATCAGTGTCCAGGGGAACACTGAAGCTTTCTTT. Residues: CAISVQGNTEAFF.

CDR3 in amino acids: CASSTPTPNTEAFF. The DNA for the CDR3 is TGTGCCAGCAGCACACCGACACCGAACACTGAAGCTTTCTTT. The genes are TRBV5-4 and TRBJ1-1; D ambiguous. This CDR3 has 14 amino acids. Per germline, CDR1 SGHNT and CDR2 YYREEE (reference sequence). V lost 4 bases, J lost 1 base, and 11 bases lay in between.

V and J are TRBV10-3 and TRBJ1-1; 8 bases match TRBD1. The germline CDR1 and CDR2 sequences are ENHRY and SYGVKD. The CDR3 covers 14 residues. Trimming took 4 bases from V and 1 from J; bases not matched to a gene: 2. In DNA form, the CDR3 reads TGTGCCATCAGTGTCGACAGGGGGAACACTGAAGCTTTCTTT. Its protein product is CAISVDRGNTEAFF.

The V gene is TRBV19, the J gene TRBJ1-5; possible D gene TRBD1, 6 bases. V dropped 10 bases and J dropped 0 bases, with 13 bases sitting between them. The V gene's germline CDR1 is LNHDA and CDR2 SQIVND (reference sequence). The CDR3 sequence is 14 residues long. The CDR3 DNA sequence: TGTGCCACTAAGACAGGAGTTAGCAATCAGCCCCAGCATTTT. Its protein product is CATKTGVSNQPQHF. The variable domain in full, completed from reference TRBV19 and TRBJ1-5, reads DGGITQSPKYLFRKEGQNVTLSCEQNLNHDAMYWYRQDPGQGLRLIYYSQIVNDFQKGDIAEGYSVSREKKESFPLTVTSAQKNPTAFYLCATKTGVSNQPQHFGDGTRLSIL.

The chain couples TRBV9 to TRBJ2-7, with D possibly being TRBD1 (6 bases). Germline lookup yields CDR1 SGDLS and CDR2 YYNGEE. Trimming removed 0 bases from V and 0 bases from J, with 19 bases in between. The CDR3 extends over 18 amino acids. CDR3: CASSVEGGGHTTSYEQYF. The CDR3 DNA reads TGTGCCAGCAGCGTAGAAGGTGGGGGACACACTACCTCCTACGAGCAGTACTTC.

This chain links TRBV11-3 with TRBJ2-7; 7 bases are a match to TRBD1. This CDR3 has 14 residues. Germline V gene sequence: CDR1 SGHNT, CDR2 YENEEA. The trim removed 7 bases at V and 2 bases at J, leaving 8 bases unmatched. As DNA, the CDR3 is TGTGCCAGCACACCGGGACAGTCCGCCTACGAGCAGTACTTC. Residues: CASTPGQSAYEQYF.